This TCR beta chain was profiled in a study of cytomegalovirus exposure and HLA in healthy donors. About the research overall: An earlier analysis identified 100 million to 130 million unique TCR beta sequences in 150 million to 200 million T cells.

13 Jbeta primers and 60 Vbeta primers were used for the PCR. The assay was immunoSEQ multiplex PCR, and TCRdb's table has in-frame clones only and misses some. The data hold roughly 160,000 clones, with roughly 80% observed a single time. This clone was counted between two and nine times. The antigen is undetermined. This CDR3 has 15 amino acids. Germline CDR1 is WSHSY and CDR2 is SAAADI. The J segment lost 9 bases and the V segment lost 3 bases, leaving 9 bases of the junction unmatched. General study findings and limits: Sequencing probably produced one cluster of sequence variants that were highly shared. A later analysis found most CMV-associated TCR beta chains apparently HLA-restricted.

The chain uses TRBV10-2 and TRBJ2-1; 9 bases match TRBD1. The specimen sequenced was PBMCs. This sequence originates from a woman aged 25 to 39 in good health and CMV-seropositive. The CDR3 protein is CASSDTGQGGAEQFF. Here the CDR3 DNA reads TGCGCCAGCAGTGATACGGGACAGGGAGGTGCTGAGCAGTTCTTC.